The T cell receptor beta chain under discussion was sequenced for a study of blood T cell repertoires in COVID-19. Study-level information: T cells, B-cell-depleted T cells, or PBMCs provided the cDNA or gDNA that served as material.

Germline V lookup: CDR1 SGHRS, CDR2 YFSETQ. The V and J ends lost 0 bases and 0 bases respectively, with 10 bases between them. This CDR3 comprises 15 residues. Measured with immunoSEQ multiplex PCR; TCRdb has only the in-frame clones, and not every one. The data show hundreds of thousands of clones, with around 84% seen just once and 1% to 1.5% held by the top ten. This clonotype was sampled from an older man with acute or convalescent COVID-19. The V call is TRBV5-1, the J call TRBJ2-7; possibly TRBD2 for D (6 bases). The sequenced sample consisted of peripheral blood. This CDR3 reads CASSLAADYSYEQYF. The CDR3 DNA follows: TGCGCCAGCAGCTTGGCGGCGGACTACTCCTACGAGCAGTACTTC.